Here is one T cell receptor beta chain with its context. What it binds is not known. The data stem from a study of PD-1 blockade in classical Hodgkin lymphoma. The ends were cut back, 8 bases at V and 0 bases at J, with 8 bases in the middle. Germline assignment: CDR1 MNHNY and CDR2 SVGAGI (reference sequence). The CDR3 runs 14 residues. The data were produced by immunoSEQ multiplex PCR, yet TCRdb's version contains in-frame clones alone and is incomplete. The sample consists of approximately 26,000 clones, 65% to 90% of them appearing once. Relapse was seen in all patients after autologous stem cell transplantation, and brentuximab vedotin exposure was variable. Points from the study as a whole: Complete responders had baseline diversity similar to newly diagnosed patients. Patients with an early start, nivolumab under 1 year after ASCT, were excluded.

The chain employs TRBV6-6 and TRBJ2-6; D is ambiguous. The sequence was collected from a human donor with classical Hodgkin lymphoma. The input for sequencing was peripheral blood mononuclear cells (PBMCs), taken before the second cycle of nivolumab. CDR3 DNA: TGTGCCAGCCGTGCGCCCTCTGGGGCCAACGTCCTGACTTTC. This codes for CASRAPSGANVLTF.